The 28 T cell receptor beta chains given below trace back to one sample, sequenced in a study of post-analysis software for immune sequencing data. Whole-study results and caveats: With TRBV5-6, TRBV5-1 and TRBV20-1 included, about five TRBV segments were more frequent in patients than in controls.

Prepared libraries of TCR beta cDNA carried unique molecular identifiers. One entry per CDR3 protein results from TCRdb running MiXCR on the PCR reads. The table lists roughly 800,000 distinct CDR3 sequences, more than 45% of them singletons. These receptors have no identified antigens. The source material was blood. Source of these receptors: a girl aged 5 to 17 with multiple sclerosis.

This clonotype appeared once. This sequence joins TRBV27 and TRBJ1-2; 9 nucleotides match TRBD1. This CDR3 is built from 14 residues. Germline CDR1 is MNHEY and CDR2 is SMNVEV (reference sequence). With V trimmed by 6 bases and J by 7 bases, 9 bases remained unmatched. CDR3 in DNA: TGTGCCAGCAGATGGGGACAGGGCTTGGGTGGCTACACCTTC. This codes for CASRWGQGLGGYTF.

Written as DNA, the CDR3 is TGTGCCAGCAGTGAAATATCCCGAGCTGCAGGCGGCACTGAAGCTTTCTTT. It specifies CASSEISRAAGGTEAFF. V gene TRBV6-1 combines with J gene TRBJ1-1; D ambiguous. V was cut by 2 bases and J by 4 bases, with 20 bases left in between. The CDR3 contains 17 residues. The germline V gene has CDR1 MNHNS and CDR2 SASEGT.

The chain links TRBV7-2 to TRBJ1-1; 7 bases fit TRBD1. V gave up 5 bases and J gave up 5 bases; unmatched junction bases: 5. Germline assignment: CDR1 SGHTA and CDR2 FQGNSA. The CDR3 has 13 amino acids. The DNA of the CDR3 is TGTGCCAGCAGCATTACAGGGGTAACTGAAGCTTTCTTT. This gives the protein CASSITGVTEAFF.

The chain links TRBV9 to TRBJ2-4, with 10 bases fitting TRBD1. The CDR3 consists of 14 residues. CDR1 is SGDLS and CDR2 is YYNGEE in the germline V gene. With 4 bases clipped from V and 13 bases from J, the junction kept 11 bases outside the gene matches. CDR3 bases: TGTGCCAGCAGCCCGCGGGACAGGGGCTACGGGCAGTACTTC. Protein: CASSPRDRGYGQYF.

The gene calls are TRBV20-1 and TRBJ2-1, with 10 bases that match TRBD2. V trimming: 7 bases; J trimming: 4 bases; junction bases outside the gene matches: 10. The CDR3 is 15 residues long. Germline V lookup: CDR1 DFQATT, CDR2 SNEGSKA (reference sequence). DNA of the CDR3: TGCAGTGTTTTGGGAAAACTAGCGGGGTACAATGAGCAGTTCTTC. The encoded protein is CSVLGKLAGYNEQFF.

The chain couples TRBV6-2 or TRBV6-3 to TRBJ2-3, with D possibly being TRBD1 (6 bases). V dropped 6 bases and J dropped 1 base, with 14 bases sitting between them. The CDR3 has 15 residues. Germline V gives CDR1 MNHEY, CDR2 SVGEGT. The CDR3 sequence: CASRGHREGTDTQYF. CDR3 nucleotides: TGTGCCAGCAGGGGACACAGGGAAGGCACAGATACGCAGTATTTT.

The chain carries TRBV6-1 and TRBJ2-7, with 7 bases aligning to TRBD2. The CDR3 is 16 residues long. After removal of 2 bases from V and 1 base from J, the junction contained 8 bases not matched to a gene. Germline V gene data show CDR1 as MNHNS and CDR2 as SASEGT. DNA for the CDR3: TGTGCCAGCAGTGAAAAGAGGACTAGTCCTTCCTACGAGCAGTACTTC. This codes for CASSEKRTSPSYEQYF.

This clonotype was counted a few times. The chain uses TRBV29-1 and TRBJ2-1, with D perhaps matching TRBD1 (6 bases). The CDR3 spans 14 residues. Germline assignment: CDR1 SQVTM and CDR2 ANQGSEA. V lost 1 base, J lost 6 bases, and 13 bases lay in between. The CDR3 DNA reads as TGCAGCGTTGAAGGGACAGCGGATCTCAATGAGCAGTTCTTC. Encoded protein: CSVEGTADLNEQFF.

This sequence joins TRBV5-1 and TRBJ1-2; the match to TRBD1 covers 9 bases. This CDR3 is built from 16 residues. Looked up from germline, CDR1 is SGHRS and CDR2 is YFSETQ. The trim removed 4 bases at V and 4 bases at J, leaving 11 bases unmatched. The CDR3 sequence is CASSLGLQGAGYGYTF. The CDR3 coding sequence is TGCGCCAGCAGCCTCGGACTACAGGGGGCGGGCTATGGCTACACCTTC.

This chain uses TRBV10-3 with TRBJ2-1, with TRBD2 identical over 10 bases. This CDR3 region has 15 residues. Germline V lookup: CDR1 ENHRY, CDR2 SYGVKD. Germline trimming cut 4 bases from V and 9 bases from J; bases unmatched to any gene: 9. CDR3 in amino acids: CAISVSTSGKGEQFF. The CDR3 coding sequence is TGTGCCATCAGTGTTTCCACTAGCGGGAAGGGTGAGCAGTTCTTC.

This clonotype turned up a few times. The rearrangement links TRBV20-1 to TRBJ2-1, with D perhaps being TRBD1 or TRBD2 (6 bases each). CDR1 and CDR2 from the germline V gene are DFQATT and SNEGSKA (reference sequence). Trimming took off 3 bases at V and 12 bases at J, with 24 bases between the two ends. CDR3 length: 15 residues. The CDR3 bases are TGCAGTGCTAGTGAAGGGCCACAGGGAGGTTTCTGGCAGTTCTTC. Translating gives CSASEGPQGGFWQFF.

The V call is TRBV7-9, the J call TRBJ2-4, with unresolved D. The V gene's germline CDR1 is SEHNR and CDR2 FQNEAQ (reference sequence). Between the trimmed V and J ends, which lost 6 bases and 7 bases, there was a span of 13 bases. The CDR3 runs to 13 residues. CDR3 DNA sequence: TGTGCCAGCAGACCCAAGGATAGGAACATTCAGTACTTC. This translates into CASRPKDRNIQYF.

Concerning this clonotype itself: The limits of the CDR3 on the DNA are not certain, so only TCRdb's listed CDR3 is given. This chain connects TRBV20-1 to TRBJ2-7; the table's D gene call, TRBD1, was not cross checked with the DNA. The CDR3 is 15 amino acids long, termini counted. Germline CDR1 DFQATT, CDR2 SNEGSKA (reference sequence). This chain's CDR3 is CSARIWGIGTYEQHF.

This clonotype has more than one count but fewer than ten. The genes are TRBV20-1 and TRBJ2-5; no firm D call. Per germline, CDR1 DFQATT and CDR2 SNEGSKA (reference sequence). Trimming removed 3 bases at V and 5 bases at J, with 16 bases between. This CDR3 is 14 amino acids long. CDR3 residues: CSASGGPGLETQYF. CDR3 DNA sequence: TGCAGTGCTAGTGGCGGCCCTGGATTGGAGACCCAGTACTTC.

This rearrangement joins TRBV29-1 to TRBJ1-1, with a tentative D call TRBD1 (5 bases). Trimming took off 7 bases at V and 4 bases at J, with 31 bases between the two ends. The germline V gene encodes CDR1 SQVTM and CDR2 ANQGSEA. The CDR3 runs 18 residues. DNA of the CDR3: TGCAGCGCTTCTTCCCGGGGCGCGGGATTTCTCTCCTCCACTGAAGCTTTCTTT. Translated: CSASSRGAGFLSSTEAFF. The full variable domain, its missing parts supplied by reference TRBV29-1 and TRBJ1-1, is SAVISQKPSRDICQRGTSLTIQCQVDSQVTMMFWYRQQPGQSLTLIATANQGSEATYESGFVIDKFPISRPNLTFSTLTVSNMSPEDSSIYLCSASSRGAGFLSSTEAFFGQGTRLTVV.

The rearrangement joins TRBV15 to TRBJ2-3; D is undetermined. In germline, CDR1 is LNHNV, CDR2 YYDKDF (reference sequence). The CDR3 sequence is 14 residues long. V was clipped by 6 bases and J by 0 bases, with 10 bases between them. Here the CDR3 DNA reads TGTGCCACCAGGCACGGAGCTAGCACAGATACGCAGTATTTT. Residues: CATRHGASTDTQYF.

In its sample, this clonotype was seen once. The J gene is TRBJ1-2, the V gene TRBV5-1; 7 bases fit TRBD1. The CDR3 consists of 15 residues. The junction had 12 bases not matched to a gene; V was cut back by 4 bases and J by 6 bases. CDR1 is SGHRS and CDR2 is YFSETQ in the germline V gene. The CDR3 nucleotides read TGCGCCAGCAGCCCCTCTGGGGGGACAGCCCATGGCTACACCTTC. Translation gives CASSPSGGTAHGYTF.

This chain uses TRBV29-1 with TRBJ2-3; unclear D gene. With 5 bases removed from V and 9 bases from J, the gap between germline ends came to 12 bases. CDR1 is SQVTM and CDR2 is ANQGSEA in the germline V gene. This CDR3 is built from 11 residues. CDR3 coding DNA: TGCAGCGTTACGGGCTCACGAACGCAGTATTTT. Translated, it gives CSVTGSRTQYF.

This chain joins TRBV3-1 and TRBJ1-2; no clear D. This CDR3 comprises 13 residues. Trimming took 4 bases from V and 3 from J, leaving 9 bases between them. The germline V gene has CDR1 LGHDT and CDR2 YNNKEL (reference sequence). In nucleotides, the CDR3 is TGTGCCAGCAGCCTGCACCTGGACTATGGCTACACCTTC. It yields the protein CASSLHLDYGYTF.

V is TRBV6-2 or TRBV6-3 and J is TRBJ1-2; D not certain. Germline CDR1 reads MNHEY; CDR2 reads SVGEGT. The CDR3 is made up of 14 amino acids. The V end lost 8 bases, the J end lost 8 bases, and 21 bases lay between the germline ends. Written as DNA, the CDR3 is TGTGCCAGCCGTCAAGCCGGGTTCCAAGGAGGCTACACCTTC. It yields the protein CASRQAGFQGGYTF.

The chain carries TRBV2 and TRBJ1-5, with 8 bases fitting TRBD1. The V gene end was trimmed by 1 base and the J gene end by 3 bases; junction bases not matched to a gene: 5. The CDR3 length is 16 residues. Germline lookup yields CDR1 SNHLY and CDR2 FYNNEI. The CDR3 spells CASSEGGQAYNQPQHF. DNA for the CDR3: TGTGCCAGCAGTGAAGGGGGACAGGCCTACAATCAGCCCCAGCATTTT.

This clonotype was detected only a few times. The chain couples TRBV7-3 to TRBJ1-6; 9 bases are a match to TRBD1. The CDR3 spans 15 residues. Germline V gene data show CDR1 as SGHTA and CDR2 as FQGTGA. Trimming at V came to 1 base and at J to 7 bases, leaving 2 bases not matched to a gene. The CDR3 spells CASSLSGQGNSPLHF. The CDR3 coding sequence is TGTGCCAGCAGCTTAAGTGGACAGGGGAATTCACCCCTCCACTTT.

This rearrangement joins TRBV10-3 to TRBJ2-7; 7 bases are a match to TRBD1. There are 15 residues in the CDR3. Germline-derived CDR1 and CDR2 are ENHRY and SYGVKD. After removal of 0 bases from V and 3 bases from J, the junction contained 5 bases not matched to a gene. The CDR3 coding sequence is TGTGCCATCAGTGAGTCCGGGACAGATAACTACGAGCAGTACTTC. Its protein product is CAISESGTDNYEQYF.

The rearrangement joins TRBV27 to TRBJ2-7, with TRBD2 matching over 8 bases. CDR1 is MNHEY and CDR2 is SMNVEV in the germline V gene (reference sequence). The CDR3 has 14 amino acids. V lost 3 bases, J lost 5 bases, and 6 bases stayed unmatched. CDR3: CASSFSGGPDEQYF. The DNA for the CDR3 is TGTGCCAGCAGTTTTTCGGGAGGGCCGGACGAGCAGTACTTC.

This clonotype was recorded a few times. The J gene is TRBJ2-3, the V gene TRBV7-6; TRBD1 is a possible D gene (5 bases). CDR1 SGHVS and CDR2 FNYEAQ come from the germline V gene. The CDR3 is 16 amino acids. V gave up 1 base and J gave up 2 bases, with 13 bases separating them. The DNA of the CDR3 is TGTGCCAGCAGCTTAGTCCGGCAGGGCCCCACAGATACGCAGTATTTT. This sequence encodes CASSLVRQGPTDTQYF.

In its sample, this clonotype was seen a few times. The chain combines TRBV4-3 with TRBJ2-5; D remains ambiguous. The germline V and J ends were trimmed by 1 base and 5 bases, with 14 bases remaining between them. The germline V gene has CDR1 LGHNA and CDR2 YSLEER. The CDR3 spans 15 residues. The CDR3 region is CASSQAHFVGETQYF. In nucleotides, the CDR3 is TGCGCCAGCAGCCAAGCCCATTTCGTGGGGGAGACCCAGTACTTC.

This clonotype was observed a handful of times. The chain employs TRBV10-3 and TRBJ2-1; D remains ambiguous. The germline V gene encodes CDR1 ENHRY and CDR2 SYGVKD. Trimming left V 0 bases short and J 6 bases short, with 6 bases between. The length of the CDR3 is 13 residues. This CDR3 is CAISESRVNEQFF. The CDR3 DNA sequence: TGTGCCATCAGTGAGTCTAGGGTCAATGAGCAGTTCTTC.

This clonotype has just one count. The V call is TRBV20-1, the J call TRBJ1-5; 9 nucleotides match TRBD1. The CDR3 is 15 amino acids. CDR1 and CDR2 from the germline V gene are DFQATT and SNEGSKA (reference sequence). V shed 0 bases and J 6 bases; nucleotides not matched to a gene: 6. CDR3 in DNA: TGCAGTGCTAGAGATCTGGCACAGGGGGCTCAGCCCCAGCATTTT. The encoded protein is CSARDLAQGAQPQHF.